The clone carrying this T cell receptor (beta chain) has ten or more counts. No antigen is known for it. The record originates from a study of CD8+CD57+ T cells in acquired aplastic anemia. Turning to the study itself: DNA recovered from sorted CD4+ and CD8+ cells had a mean of approximately 3 ug. About 11 million reads, on average, were obtained for CD4+ cells from healthy donors.

Profiles of TCR beta VDJ and CDR3 were generated from a genomic DNA template. TCRdb processed the reads anew with MiXCR; each CDR3 protein has one entry. In the table there are roughly 150,000 distinct CDR3 sequences, roughly 40% of which are singletons. Between the trimmed V and J ends, which lost 5 bases and 7 bases, there was a span of 11 bases. The CDR3 has 13 residues. Germline V gene data show CDR1 as SGHTA and CDR2 as FQGNSA. Whole-study results and caveats: Overlap between patients and controls comprised twenty-nine CD8+ CDR3 sequences.

Material: sorted CD4+, CD8+, or CD8+CD57+ T cells (not recorded which) from PBMCs. The chain carries TRBV7-2 and TRBJ1-4; D gene unclear. This clonotype was obtained from a human donor in good health. The CDR3 protein is CASSLGWVEKLFF. The CDR3 DNA reads as TGTGCCAGCAGCCTAGGTTGGGTTGAAAAACTGTTTTTT. The whole variable domain, remainder taken from reference TRBV7-2 and TRBJ1-4, is GAGVSQSPSNKVTEKGKDVELRCDPISGHTALYWYRQSLGQGLEFLIYFQGNSAPDKSGLPSDRFSAERTGGSVSTLTIQRTQQEDSAVYLCASSLGWVEKLFFGSGTQLSVL.